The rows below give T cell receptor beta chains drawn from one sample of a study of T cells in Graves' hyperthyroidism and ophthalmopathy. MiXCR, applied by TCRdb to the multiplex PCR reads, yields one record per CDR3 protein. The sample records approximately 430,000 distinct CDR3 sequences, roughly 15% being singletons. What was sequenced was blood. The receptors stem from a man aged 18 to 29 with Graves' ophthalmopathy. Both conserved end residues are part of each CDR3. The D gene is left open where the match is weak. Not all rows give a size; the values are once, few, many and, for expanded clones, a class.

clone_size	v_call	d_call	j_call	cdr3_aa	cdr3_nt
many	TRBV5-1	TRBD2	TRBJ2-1	CASSLAVREDEQFF	TGCGCCAGCAGCTTGGCCGTGCGGGAGGATGAGCAGTTCTTC
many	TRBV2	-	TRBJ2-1	CASKVAGADEQFF	TGTGCCAGCAAGGTGGCCGGCGCGGATGAGCAGTTCTTC
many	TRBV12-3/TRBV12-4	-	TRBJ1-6	CASRAPGPDSPLHF	TGTGCCAGCAGGGCTCCCGGGCCAGATTCACCCCTCCACTTT
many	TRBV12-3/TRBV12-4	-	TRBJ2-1	CASSFRDGEQFF	TGTGCCAGCAGTTTTAGGGATGGTGAGCAGTTCTTC
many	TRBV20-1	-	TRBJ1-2	CSARDFGRHYGYTF	TGCAGTGCTAGAGATTTTGGCAGGCACTATGGCTACACCTTC
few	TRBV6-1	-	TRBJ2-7	CASSSTAPYSYEQYF	TGTGCCAGCAGTTCGACTGCACCCTACTCCTACGAGCAGTACTTC
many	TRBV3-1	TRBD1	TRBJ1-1	CASSSGGGNTEAFF	TGTGCCAGCAGCTCAGGGGGGGGGAACACTGAAGCTTTCTTT
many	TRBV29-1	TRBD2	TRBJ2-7	CSVEGGGKIYEQYF	TGCAGCGTTGAGGGGGGAGGGAAAATCTACGAGCAGTACTTC
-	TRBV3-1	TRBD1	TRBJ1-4	CASSARDRDEKLFF	TGTGCCAGCAGCGCGCGGGACAGGGACGAAAAACTGTTTTTT
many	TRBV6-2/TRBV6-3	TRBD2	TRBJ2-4	CASSRRTSGISKNIQYF	TGTGCCAGCAGTCGGAGGACTAGCGGGATCTCCAAAAACATTCAGTACTTC
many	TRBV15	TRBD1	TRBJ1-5	CATNSQGGQPQHF	TGTGCCACCAATTCACAGGGGGGTCAGCCCCAGCATTTT
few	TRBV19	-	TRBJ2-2	CASSINTENTGELFF	TGTGCCAGTAGTATTAACACAGAGAACACCGGGGAGCTGTTTTTT
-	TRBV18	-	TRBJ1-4	CASSPTIGTANEKLFF	TGTGCCAGCTCGCCGACCATCGGGACCGCTAATGAAAAACTGTTTTTT
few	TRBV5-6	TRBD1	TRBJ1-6	CASSQTGGNSPLHF	TGTGCCAGCAGCCAGACAGGGGGTAATTCACCCCTCCACTTT
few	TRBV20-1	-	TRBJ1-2	CSASLGHRYGYTF	TGCAGTGCTAGTCTGGGACACCGCTATGGCTACACCTTC
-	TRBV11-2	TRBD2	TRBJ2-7	CASSRSGSFEQYF	TGTGCCAGCAGCCGTAGCGGGAGCTTTGAGCAGTACTTC
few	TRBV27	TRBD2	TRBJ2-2	CASSFLVLAGNTGELFF	TGTGCCAGCAGTTTTTTGGTGTTAGCGGGAAACACCGGGGAGCTGTTTTTT